Included here is one T cell receptor (beta chain) sequence, with context. Trimming took off 6 bases at V and 4 bases at J, with 11 bases between the two ends. The CDR3 is 13 residues long. The germline gives CDR1 MNHEY, CDR2 SMNVEV (reference sequence). The sample is drawn from a study of T cell changes during pregnancy in multiple sclerosis. The assay was immunoSEQ multiplex PCR, and TCRdb's table has in-frame clones only and misses some. The sample shows 40,000 to 60,000 clones, approximately 90% of them seen only once. The sequences come from CD8+ T cells from peripheral blood mononuclear cells, collected in the second trimester of pregnancy. The chain joins TRBV27 to TRBJ2-3; TRBD1 is a possible D gene (5 bases). This sequence was found in a female donor with multiple sclerosis, enrolled in a pregnancy study. CDR3 sequence (DNA): TGTGCCAGCAGATCACAGGCCCCAGATACGCAGTATTTT. It translates to CASRSQAPDTQYF.